This passage covers 5 T cell receptor beta chains from one sample sequenced in a study of blood T cell repertoires in COVID-19. Repertoires were generated with immunoSEQ multiplex PCR, while TCRdb's copy carries only in-frame clones and drops some. The sample contains roughly 110,000 clones, approximately 89% of which appear only once. The sample taken for sequencing was peripheral blood. The receptors were sampled from a man in his forties or fifties with acute or convalescent COVID-19.

The chain uses TRBV7-9 and TRBJ1-1; 10 positions agree with TRBD1. The germline gives CDR1 SEHNR, CDR2 FQNEAQ (reference sequence). The CDR3 covers 16 residues. The ends lost 1 base at V and 7 bases at J; junction bases unmatched: 9. The DNA of the CDR3 is TGTGCCAGCAGCTTAGATGCCGGGACAGGGGCTGATGAAGCTTTCTTT. Translating gives CASSLDAGTGADEAFF.

The chain is built from TRBV29-1 and TRBJ1-1, with a possible D match to TRBD1 (5 bases). Germline lookup yields CDR1 SQVTM and CDR2 ANQGSEA. With 6 bases removed from V and 5 bases from J, the gap between germline ends came to 13 bases. The CDR3 runs to 12 residues. The CDR3 region has the DNA TGCAGCGTGATCGGGGAGGGGACTGAAGCTTTCTTT. Amino acid sequence: CSVIGEGTEAFF.

CDR3 residues: CASSLGPSDETQYF. CDR3 sequence (DNA): TGCGCCAGCAGCTTGGGTCCGAGCGACGAGACCCAGTACTTC. The V gene is TRBV5-1, the J gene TRBJ2-5, with D unclear. Germline V CDR1 and CDR2: SGHRS, YFSETQ. This CDR3 contains 14 residues. V lost 0 bases and J 5 bases, leaving 11 bases between the germline ends.

This chain uses TRBV29-1 with TRBJ2-1, with TRBD2 matching over 8 bases. V gave up 7 bases and J gave up 4 bases; unmatched junction bases: 9. Germline CDR1 and CDR2: SQVTM and ANQGSEA. The CDR3 runs to 14 residues. CDR3 sequence: CSAASGSWYNEQFF. CDR3 DNA sequence: TGCAGCGCCGCCAGCGGGAGTTGGTACAATGAGCAGTTCTTC.

The rearrangement links TRBV9 to TRBJ2-7; a possible D gene is TRBD1 (6 bases). V was clipped by 1 base and J by 5 bases, with 16 bases between them. Germline V gives CDR1 SGDLS, CDR2 YYNGEE. This CDR3 comprises 15 residues. The CDR3 region has the DNA TGTGCCAGCAGCGTATCGGCAGGGGCGAAAAACGAGCAGTACTTC. Protein sequence: CASSVSAGAKNEQYF.